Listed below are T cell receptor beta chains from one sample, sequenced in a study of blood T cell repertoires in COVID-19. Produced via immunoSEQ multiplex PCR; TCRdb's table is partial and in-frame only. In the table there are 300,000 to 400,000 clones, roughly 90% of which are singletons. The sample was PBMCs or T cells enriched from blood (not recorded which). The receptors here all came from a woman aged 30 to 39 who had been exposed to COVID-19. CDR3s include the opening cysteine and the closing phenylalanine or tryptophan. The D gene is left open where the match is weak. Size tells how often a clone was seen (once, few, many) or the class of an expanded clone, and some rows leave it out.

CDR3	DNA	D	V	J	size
CASSWGVSDSGNTIYF	TGCGCCAGCAGCTGGGGGGTTAGTGACTCTGGAAACACCATATATTTT	-	TRBV5-1	TRBJ1-3	-
CASFLSGGEETQYF	TGTGCCAGCTTCCTTAGCGGGGGGGAAGAGACCCAGTACTTC	TRBD2	TRBV7-9	TRBJ2-5	-
CASSPEERELTGELFF	TGTGCCAGCAGCCCAGAAGAGCGGGAACTCACCGGGGAGCTGTTTTTT	TRBD2	TRBV7-9	TRBJ2-2	-
CASSRIPREEETQYF	TGCGCCAGCAGCCGCATACCCCGGGAGGAAGAGACCCAGTACTTC	TRBD2	TRBV4-1	TRBJ2-5	-
CASSSYRAGYTF	TGTGCCAGCAGTTCCTACAGGGCTGGCTACACCTTC	-	TRBV27	TRBJ1-2	-
CASSHPRGAGDKSGELFF	TGTGCCAGCAGCCATCCCAGGGGAGCGGGGGACAAATCCGGGGAGCTGTTTTTT	TRBD2	TRBV4-2	TRBJ2-2	-
CASSFLAGGINEQFF	TGCGCCAGCAGCTTCCTAGCGGGGGGGATCAATGAGCAGTTCTTC	TRBD2	TRBV5-1	TRBJ2-1	-
CASSLLDRRAPLHF	TGTGCCAGCAGCTTACTCGACAGGCGAGCACCCCTCCACTTT	-	TRBV11-2	TRBJ1-6	-
CASGFAGGSGTDTQYF	TGTGCTAGTGGTTTTGCGGGGGGGTCAGGCACAGATACGCAGTATTTT	TRBD2	TRBV12-5	TRBJ2-3	-
CSVEFEGVYNEQFF	TGCAGCGTTGAATTTGAGGGGGTCTACAATGAGCAGTTCTTC	-	TRBV29-1	TRBJ2-1	-
CATTSGGGQETQYF	TGTGCCACCACTAGCGGGGGGGGGCAAGAGACCCAGTACTTC	TRBD2	TRBV10-3	TRBJ2-5	once
CASSLGWVGDSPLHF	TGTGCCAGCAGCTTAGGTTGGGTCGGGGATTCACCCCTCCACTTT	-	TRBV7-8	TRBJ1-6	-
CASSLVGQGDTQYF	TGTGCCAGCAGCTTAGTGGGACAGGGAGATACGCAGTATTTT	TRBD1	TRBV11-2	TRBJ2-3	-
CASSVATTNEKLFF	TGCGCCAGCAGCGTAGCAACGACCAATGAAAAACTGTTTTTT	-	TRBV5-1	TRBJ1-4	-
CASSTGTGGGEQYF	TGTGCCAGTAGTACTGGGACAGGGGGTGGGGAGCAGTACTTC	TRBD1	TRBV19	TRBJ2-7	-
CASSWDRSLYGYTF	TGTGCCAGCAGCTGGGACAGGTCGCTTTATGGCTACACCTTC	TRBD1	TRBV6-5	TRBJ1-2	once
CASSPHRLSQGPTEAFF	TGTGCCAGCTCCCCTCACAGGTTATCGCAGGGTCCCACTGAAGCTTTCTTT	-	TRBV19	TRBJ1-1	-
CASSFRTGGRTGELFF	TGTGCCAGCAGTTTCCGGACAGGGGGCCGCACCGGGGAGCTGTTTTTT	TRBD1	TRBV6-5	TRBJ2-2	-
CATSRDRYSYTEAFF	TGTGCCACCAGCCGGGACAGATATAGTTATACTGAAGCTTTCTTT	TRBD1	TRBV15	TRBJ1-1	-
CASSQEISGGGLLYNEQFF	TGTGCCAGCAGCCAAGAGATTAGCGGGGGTGGCTTACTCTACAATGAGCAGTTCTTC	TRBD2	TRBV4-2	TRBJ2-1	-
CASSLDPGQGTDTQYF	TGTGCCAGCAGCTTAGATCCCGGCCAGGGCACAGATACGCAGTATTTT	-	TRBV7-9	TRBJ2-3	-
CASSLVRDRSRQFF	TGCGCCAGCAGCTTGGTCCGGGACAGGAGCAGGCAGTTCTTC	TRBD1	TRBV5-1	TRBJ2-1	-
CASSLKGRVNEKLFF	TGTGCCAGCAGCTTAAAGGGCAGGGTTAATGAAAAACTGTTTTTT	-	TRBV7-9	TRBJ1-4	-
CAISPGLAVEDTQYF	TGTGCCATTTCTCCGGGACTAGCGGTCGAGGATACGCAGTATTTT	TRBD2	TRBV10-3	TRBJ2-3	-